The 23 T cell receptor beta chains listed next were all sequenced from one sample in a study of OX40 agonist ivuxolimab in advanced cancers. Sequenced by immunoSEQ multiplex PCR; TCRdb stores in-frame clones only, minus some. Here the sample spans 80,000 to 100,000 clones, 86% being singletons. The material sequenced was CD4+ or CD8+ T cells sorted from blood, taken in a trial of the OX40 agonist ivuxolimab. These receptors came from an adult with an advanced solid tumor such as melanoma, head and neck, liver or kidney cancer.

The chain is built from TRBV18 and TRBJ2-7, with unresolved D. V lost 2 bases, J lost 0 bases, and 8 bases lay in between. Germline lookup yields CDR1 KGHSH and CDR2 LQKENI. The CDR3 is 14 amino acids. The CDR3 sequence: CASSPFSDSYEQYF. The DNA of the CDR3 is TGTGCCAGCTCACCATTCAGCGACTCCTACGAGCAGTACTTC.

CDR3 nucleotides: TGTGCCAGGGGACTAGCGGCTTACAATGAGCAGTTCTTC. Translated: CARGLAAYNEQFF. The V call is TRBV5-8, the J call TRBJ2-1, with 11 nucleotides matching TRBD2. The CDR3 is 13 residues long. Looked up from germline, CDR1 is SGHTS and CDR2 is YDEGEE. V trimming: 8 bases; J trimming: 4 bases; junction bases outside the gene matches: 2.

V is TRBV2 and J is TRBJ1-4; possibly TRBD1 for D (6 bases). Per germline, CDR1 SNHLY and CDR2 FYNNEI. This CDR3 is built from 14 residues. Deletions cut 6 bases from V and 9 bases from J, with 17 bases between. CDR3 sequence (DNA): TGTGCCAGCAGAGAGGGGGACCAAGGGAAAAAACTGTTTTTT. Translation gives CASREGDQGKKLFF.

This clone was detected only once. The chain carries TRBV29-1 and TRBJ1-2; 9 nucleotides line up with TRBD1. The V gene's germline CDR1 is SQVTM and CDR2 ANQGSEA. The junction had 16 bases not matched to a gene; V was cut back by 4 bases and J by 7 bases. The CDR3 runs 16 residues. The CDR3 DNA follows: TGCAGCGTTGCCCCCGGGACAGGGTCTTTTAAGATTGGCTACACCTTC. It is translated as CSVAPGTGSFKIGYTF.

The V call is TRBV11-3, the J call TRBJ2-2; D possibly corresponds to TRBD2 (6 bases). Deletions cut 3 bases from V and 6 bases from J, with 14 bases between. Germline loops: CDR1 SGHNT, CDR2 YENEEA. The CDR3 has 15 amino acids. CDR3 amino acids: CASSFEAAGSGELFF. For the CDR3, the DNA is TGTGCCAGCAGCTTCGAGGCCGCGGGGTCCGGGGAGCTGTTTTTT. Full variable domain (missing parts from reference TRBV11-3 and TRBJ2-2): EAGVVQSPRYKIIEKKQPVAFWCNPISGHNTLYWYLQNLGQGPELLIRYENEEAVDDSQLPKDRFSAERLKGVDSTLKIQPAELGDSAVYLCASSFEAAGSGELFFGEGSRLTVL.

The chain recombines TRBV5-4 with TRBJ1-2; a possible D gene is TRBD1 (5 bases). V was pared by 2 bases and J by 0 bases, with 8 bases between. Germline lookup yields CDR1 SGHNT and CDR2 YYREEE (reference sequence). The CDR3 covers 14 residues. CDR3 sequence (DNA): TGTGCCAGCAGCTTAGGGGCCGCTAACTATGGCTACACCTTC. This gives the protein CASSLGAANYGYTF.

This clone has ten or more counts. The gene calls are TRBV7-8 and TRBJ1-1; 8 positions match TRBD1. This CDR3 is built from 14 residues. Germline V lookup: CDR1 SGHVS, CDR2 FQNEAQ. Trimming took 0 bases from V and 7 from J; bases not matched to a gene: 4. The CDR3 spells CASSLAQGAIEAFF. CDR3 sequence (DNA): TGTGCCAGCAGCTTAGCGCAGGGGGCGATTGAAGCTTTCTTT. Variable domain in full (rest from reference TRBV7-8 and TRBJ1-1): GAGVSQSPRYKVAKRGQDVALRCDPISGHVSLFWYQQALGQGPEFLTYFQNEAQLDKSGLPSDRFFAERPEGSVSTLKIQRTQQEDSAVYLCASSLAQGAIEAFFGQGTRLTVV.

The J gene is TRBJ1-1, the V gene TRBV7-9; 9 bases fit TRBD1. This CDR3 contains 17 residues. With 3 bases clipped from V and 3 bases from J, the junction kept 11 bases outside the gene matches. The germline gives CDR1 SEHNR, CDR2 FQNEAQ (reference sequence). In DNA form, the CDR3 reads TGTGCCAGCAGCTTTGGGGGGACAGGGATCGGTTACACTGAAGCTTTCTTT. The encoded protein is CASSFGGTGIGYTEAFF.

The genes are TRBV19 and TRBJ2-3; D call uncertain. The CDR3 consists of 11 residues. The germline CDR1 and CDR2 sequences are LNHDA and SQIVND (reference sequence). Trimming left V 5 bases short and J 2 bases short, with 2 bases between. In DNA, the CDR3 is TGTGCCAGTAGTCTCACAGATACGCAGTATTTT. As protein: CASSLTDTQYF.

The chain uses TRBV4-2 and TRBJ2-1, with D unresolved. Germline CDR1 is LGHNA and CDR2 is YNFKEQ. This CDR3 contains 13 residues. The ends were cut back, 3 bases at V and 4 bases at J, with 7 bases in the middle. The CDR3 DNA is TGTGCCAGCAGCCATCGCAGTTACAATGAGCAGTTCTTC. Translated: CASSHRSYNEQFF.

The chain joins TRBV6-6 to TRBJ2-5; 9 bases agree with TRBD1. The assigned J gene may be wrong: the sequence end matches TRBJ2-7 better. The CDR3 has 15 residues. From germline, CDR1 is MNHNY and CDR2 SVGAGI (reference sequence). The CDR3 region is CASSFTGTGSYEQYF. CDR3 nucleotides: TGTGCCAGCAGTTTCACCGGGACAGGGTCCTACGAGCAGTACTTC.

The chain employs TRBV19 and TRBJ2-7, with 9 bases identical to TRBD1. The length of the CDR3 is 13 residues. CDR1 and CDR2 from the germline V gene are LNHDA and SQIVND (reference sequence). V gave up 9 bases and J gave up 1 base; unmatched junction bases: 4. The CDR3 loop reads CASRQGVSYEQYF. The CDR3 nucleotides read TGTGCCAGCAGACAGGGGGTGTCCTACGAGCAGTACTTC.

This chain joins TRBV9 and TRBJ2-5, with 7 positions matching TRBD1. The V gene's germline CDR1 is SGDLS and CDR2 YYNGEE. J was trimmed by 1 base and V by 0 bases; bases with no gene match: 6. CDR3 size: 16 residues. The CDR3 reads CASSVVGTASQETQYF. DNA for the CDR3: TGTGCCAGCAGCGTAGTGGGGACAGCAAGCCAAGAGACCCAGTACTTC.

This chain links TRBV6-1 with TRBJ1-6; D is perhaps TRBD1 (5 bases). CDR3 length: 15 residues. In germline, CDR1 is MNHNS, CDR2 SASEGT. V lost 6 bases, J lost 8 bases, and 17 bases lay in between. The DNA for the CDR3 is TGTGCCAGCAGGACCGGGACGGCCGCCGATTCACCCCTCCACTTT. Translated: CASRTGTAADSPLHF.

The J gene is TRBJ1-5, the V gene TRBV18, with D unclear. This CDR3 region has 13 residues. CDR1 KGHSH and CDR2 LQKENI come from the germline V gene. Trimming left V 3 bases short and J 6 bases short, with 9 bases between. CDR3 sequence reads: CASSPGKAQPQHF. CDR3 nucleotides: TGTGCCAGCTCACCGGGAAAGGCTCAGCCCCAGCATTTT.

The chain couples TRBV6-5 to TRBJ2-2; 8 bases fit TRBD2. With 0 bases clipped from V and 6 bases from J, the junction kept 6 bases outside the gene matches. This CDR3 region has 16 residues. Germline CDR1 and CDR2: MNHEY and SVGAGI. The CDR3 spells CASSYSGAGGAGELFF. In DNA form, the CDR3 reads TGTGCCAGCAGTTACTCAGGGGCGGGAGGAGCCGGGGAGCTGTTTTTT.

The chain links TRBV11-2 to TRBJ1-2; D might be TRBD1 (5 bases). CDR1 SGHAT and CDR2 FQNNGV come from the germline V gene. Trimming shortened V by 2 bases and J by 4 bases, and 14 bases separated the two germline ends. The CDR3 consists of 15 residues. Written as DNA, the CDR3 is TGTGCCAGCAGCTTAAGGGAGACGGGGCCCTATGGCTACACCTTC. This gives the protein CASSLRETGPYGYTF.

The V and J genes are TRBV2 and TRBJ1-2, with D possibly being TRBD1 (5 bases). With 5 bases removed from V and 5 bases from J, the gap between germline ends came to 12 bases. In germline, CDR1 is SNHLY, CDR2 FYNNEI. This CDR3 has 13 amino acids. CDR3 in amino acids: CASSTQGKYGYTF. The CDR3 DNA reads TGTGCCAGCAGTACCCAGGGAAAGTATGGCTACACCTTC.

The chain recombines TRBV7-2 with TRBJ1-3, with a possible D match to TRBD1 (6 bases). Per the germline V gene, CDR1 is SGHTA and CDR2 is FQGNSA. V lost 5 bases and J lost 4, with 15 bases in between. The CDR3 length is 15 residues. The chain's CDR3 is CASSLTRGRGNTIYF. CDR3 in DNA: TGTGCCAGCAGCCTTACACGGGGGCGGGGAAACACCATATATTTT.

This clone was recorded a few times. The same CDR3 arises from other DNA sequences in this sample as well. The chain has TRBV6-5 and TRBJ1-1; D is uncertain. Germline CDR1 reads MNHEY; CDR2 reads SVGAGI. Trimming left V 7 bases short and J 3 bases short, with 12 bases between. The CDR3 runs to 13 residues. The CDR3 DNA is TGTGCCAGCACCGGAGGTCCGTACACTGAAGCTTTCTTT. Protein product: CASTGGPYTEAFF.

The chain's CDR3 is CASSYSRQYADTQYF. CDR3 DNA: TGTGCCAGCAGTTACTCAAGGCAGTATGCAGATACGCAGTATTTT. The genes are TRBV6-5 and TRBJ2-3; no clear D. In germline, CDR1 is MNHEY, CDR2 SVGAGI. The CDR3 has 15 amino acids. Between the trimmed V and J ends, which lost 0 bases and 4 bases, there was a span of 11 bases.

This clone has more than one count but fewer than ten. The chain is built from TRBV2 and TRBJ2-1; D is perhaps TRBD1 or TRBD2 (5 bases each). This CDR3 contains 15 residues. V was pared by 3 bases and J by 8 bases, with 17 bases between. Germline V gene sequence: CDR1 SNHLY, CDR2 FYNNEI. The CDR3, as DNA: TGTGCCAGCAGTGACCCGGGACGGACCCTTCATGAGCAGTTCTTC. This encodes CASSDPGRTLHEQFF.

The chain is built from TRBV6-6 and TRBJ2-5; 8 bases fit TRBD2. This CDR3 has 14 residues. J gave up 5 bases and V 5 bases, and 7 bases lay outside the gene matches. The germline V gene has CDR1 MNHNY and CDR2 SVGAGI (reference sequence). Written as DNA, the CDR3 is TGTGCCAGCAGTCCACCGGGGGGGGCCGAGACCCAGTACTTC. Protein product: CASSPPGGAETQYF.